A selection of T cell receptor beta chains follows, all from one sample in a study of blood T cell repertoires in COVID-19. Data came from immunoSEQ multiplex PCR; TCRdb stores just in-frame clones and leaves some out. In the table there are about 270,000 clones, under 90% of which are singletons. Sequenced input: PBMCs or T cells enriched from blood (not recorded which). Every receptor here comes from a woman aged 55 to 70 who had recovered from COVID-19. Both conserved end residues are part of each CDR3. D genes are given only for firm matches. Clone size is not always given. Where it is, it says once, few, many or a class for expanded clones.

abundance: -
v_gene: TRBV3-1/TRBV3-2
j_gene: TRBJ1-1
d_gene: -
CDR3nt: TGTGCCAGCAGCCATTTTGTAGGGGACACTGAAGCTTTCTTT
CDR3aa: CASSHFVGDTEAFF

abundance: -
v_gene: TRBV9
j_gene: TRBJ1-5
d_gene: -
CDR3nt: TGTGCCAGCAGCGTAAGAGGGGAGGGCAATCAGCCCCAGCATTTT
CDR3aa: CASSVRGEGNQPQHF

abundance: -
v_gene: TRBV24-1
j_gene: TRBJ2-5
d_gene: -
CDR3nt: TGTGCCACCAGTCTCCGGACTTTGGAGACCCAGTACTTC
CDR3aa: CATSLRTLETQYF

abundance: -
v_gene: TRBV18
j_gene: TRBJ1-1
d_gene: TRBD1
CDR3nt: TGTGCCAGCTCGCAGGGACAGGGGTCTGAAGCTTTCTTT
CDR3aa: CASSQGQGSEAFF

abundance: -
v_gene: TRBV7-3
j_gene: TRBJ1-2
d_gene: -
CDR3nt: TGTGCCAGCAGCTTAAATACCCCCCCGGACGGACTCTATGGCTACACCTTC
CDR3aa: CASSLNTPPDGLYGYTF

abundance: -
v_gene: TRBV25-1
j_gene: TRBJ2-1
d_gene: TRBD2
CDR3nt: TGTGCCAGCGGGGGACTAGCGGGGCTCAATGAGCAGTTCTTC
CDR3aa: CASGGLAGLNEQFF

abundance: -
v_gene: TRBV9
j_gene: TRBJ1-4
d_gene: TRBD1
CDR3nt: TGTGCCAGCAGCGCGAGGACAGGGGAATCGTCTAATGAAAAACTGTTTTTT
CDR3aa: CASSARTGESSNEKLFF

abundance: -
v_gene: TRBV7-9
j_gene: TRBJ1-4
d_gene: -
CDR3nt: TGTGCCAGCAGCCCACCTGGGCTGGGTAATGAAAAACTGTTTTTT
CDR3aa: CASSPPGLGNEKLFF

abundance: -
v_gene: TRBV6-2/TRBV6-3
j_gene: TRBJ1-6
d_gene: TRBD1
CDR3nt: TGTGCCAGCAGCAAACCGGGACAGGTGAATTCACCCCTCCACTTT
CDR3aa: CASSKPGQVNSPLHF

abundance: -
v_gene: TRBV15
j_gene: TRBJ2-1
d_gene: -
CDR3nt: TGTGCCACCAGCTGGCAAAGGGGCAATGAGCAGTTCTTC
CDR3aa: CATSWQRGNEQFF

abundance: -
v_gene: TRBV2
j_gene: TRBJ1-2
d_gene: -
CDR3nt: TGTGCCAGCAGTGAATATCAGGGATATCGCTATGGCTACACCTTC
CDR3aa: CASSEYQGYRYGYTF

abundance: -
v_gene: TRBV4-2
j_gene: TRBJ2-1
d_gene: -
CDR3nt: TGTGCCAGCAGCCCCGAGATCAATGAGCAGTTCTTC
CDR3aa: CASSPEINEQFF

abundance: -
v_gene: TRBV19
j_gene: TRBJ2-5
d_gene: TRBD1
CDR3nt: TGTGCCAGTAGTAGGGACAGGGAGACCCAGTACTTC
CDR3aa: CASSRDRETQYF

abundance: once
v_gene: TRBV4-2
j_gene: TRBJ2-7
d_gene: -
CDR3nt: TGTGCCAGCAGCCAGGGCCAGGGGGAGCAGTACTTC
CDR3aa: CASSQGQGEQYF

abundance: -
v_gene: TRBV2
j_gene: TRBJ2-3
d_gene: TRBD2
CDR3nt: TGTGCCAGCAGAAGGGCGGGGGGGGAGGATACGCAGTATTTT
CDR3aa: CASRRAGGEDTQYF

abundance: -
v_gene: TRBV5-4
j_gene: TRBJ2-7
d_gene: TRBD2
CDR3nt: TGTGCCAGCAGTTCTGACACCCAGGCTAGCGGTAACGAGCAGTACTTC
CDR3aa: CASSSDTQASGNEQYF

abundance: -
v_gene: TRBV18
j_gene: TRBJ1-2
d_gene: -
CDR3nt: TGTGCCAGCTCACCGGGACCGGGACTCTTACGGAATGGCTACACCTTC
CDR3aa: CASSPGPGLLRNGYTF

abundance: once
v_gene: TRBV7-3
j_gene: TRBJ1-5
d_gene: -
CDR3nt: TGTGCCAGCAGCCCGGTTAGGGGGAATCAGCCCCAGCATTTT
CDR3aa: CASSPVRGNQPQHF

abundance: -
v_gene: TRBV27
j_gene: TRBJ2-7
d_gene: TRBD1
CDR3nt: TGTGCCAGCAGTTTATTGGGACAGTCCTACGAGCAGTACTTC
CDR3aa: CASSLLGQSYEQYF

abundance: -
v_gene: TRBV28
j_gene: TRBJ1-2
d_gene: -
CDR3nt: TGTGCCAGCAGTTTAGATTCAGGATGGGTAAACTATGGCTACACCTTC
CDR3aa: CASSLDSGWVNYGYTF

abundance: -
v_gene: TRBV5-1
j_gene: TRBJ1-1
d_gene: -
CDR3nt: TGCGCCAGCAGCTCCTCCCCAGGGGCCACTGAAGCTTTCTTT
CDR3aa: CASSSSPGATEAFF

abundance: -
v_gene: TRBV23-1
j_gene: TRBJ1-5
d_gene: TRBD1
CDR3nt: TGCGCCAGCAGTCCCGCCCAGGACAGGTTGTGCAATCAGCCCCAGCATTTT
CDR3aa: CASSPAQDRLCNQPQHF

abundance: -
v_gene: TRBV15
j_gene: TRBJ2-7
d_gene: TRBD1
CDR3nt: TGTGCCACCAGCAGAGTTTGGGGGACAGGGTACTACGAGCAGTACTTC
CDR3aa: CATSRVWGTGYYEQYF

abundance: -
v_gene: TRBV2
j_gene: TRBJ2-1
d_gene: -
CDR3nt: TGTGCCAGCAGTAAAGACCGAACAAGCTCCTACAATGAGCAGTTCTTC
CDR3aa: CASSKDRTSSYNEQFF

abundance: -
v_gene: TRBV14
j_gene: TRBJ1-6
d_gene: -
CDR3nt: TGTGCCAGCAGACACTATCCTAATTCACCCCTCCACTTT
CDR3aa: CASRHYPNSPLHF

abundance: -
v_gene: TRBV28
j_gene: TRBJ1-5
d_gene: -
CDR3nt: TGTGCCAGCAGTTCTCACGAGGGAGACCAGCCCCAGCATTTT
CDR3aa: CASSSHEGDQPQHF

abundance: -
v_gene: TRBV3-1/TRBV3-2
j_gene: TRBJ1-2
d_gene: -
CDR3nt: TGTGCCAGCAGCCTAGGCGGGTCCGGCTACACCTTC
CDR3aa: CASSLGGSGYTF

abundance: -
v_gene: TRBV10-2
j_gene: TRBJ1-3
d_gene: -
CDR3nt: TGCGCCAGCAGCCAAGCCCACCTACAGGGAACGGGAGGAAACACCATATATTTT
CDR3aa: CASSQAHLQGTGGNTIYF

abundance: -
v_gene: TRBV29-1
j_gene: TRBJ1-2
d_gene: -
CDR3nt: TGCAGCGTTGATCAGGGCTCGAACTATGGCTACACCTTC
CDR3aa: CSVDQGSNYGYTF

abundance: -
v_gene: TRBV7-2
j_gene: TRBJ1-6
d_gene: -
CDR3nt: TGTGCCAGCAGCTTAGCGCTGGCAGATAATTCACCCCTCCACTTT
CDR3aa: CASSLALADNSPLHF

abundance: -
v_gene: TRBV13
j_gene: TRBJ2-3
d_gene: -
CDR3nt: TGTGCCAGCAGCCCCCCCTTAGCGGCCAACACAGATACGCAGTATTTT
CDR3aa: CASSPPLAANTDTQYF

abundance: -
v_gene: TRBV15
j_gene: TRBJ2-1
d_gene: -
CDR3nt: TGTGCCACCAGCAGACTTACAGGAAAATCCTACAATGAGCAGTTCTTC
CDR3aa: CATSRLTGKSYNEQFF

abundance: -
v_gene: TRBV7-9
j_gene: TRBJ1-6
d_gene: -
CDR3nt: TGTGCCAGCAGCTTACCCTTGAATTCACCCCTCCACTTT
CDR3aa: CASSLPLNSPLHF

abundance: -
v_gene: TRBV6-5
j_gene: TRBJ2-1
d_gene: -
CDR3nt: TGTGCCAGTCACCTCTTGGGGCTCTACAATGAGCAGTTCTTC
CDR3aa: CASHLLGLYNEQFF

abundance: once
v_gene: TRBV11-2
j_gene: TRBJ1-1
d_gene: TRBD1
CDR3nt: TGTGCCAGCAGCCACCGGGTCACAGGGGACACTGAAGCTTTCTTT
CDR3aa: CASSHRVTGDTEAFF

abundance: -
v_gene: TRBV19
j_gene: TRBJ1-5
d_gene: -
CDR3nt: TGTGCCAGTAGCGTCAGCGTCAATCAGCCCCAGCATTTT
CDR3aa: CASSVSVNQPQHF

abundance: -
v_gene: TRBV9
j_gene: TRBJ1-1
d_gene: -
CDR3nt: TGTGCCAGCAGCGTATTCCAAAACACTGAAGCTTTCTTT
CDR3aa: CASSVFQNTEAFF

abundance: few
v_gene: TRBV29-1
j_gene: TRBJ2-5
d_gene: -
CDR3nt: TGCAGCGTTGAAGGGGAAGGGGGAAGCGAGACCCAGTACTTC
CDR3aa: CSVEGEGGSETQYF

abundance: -
v_gene: TRBV11-3
j_gene: TRBJ2-1
d_gene: TRBD2
CDR3nt: TGTGCCAGCAGCCCATCCGGGACTATTATATATGAGCAGTTCTTC
CDR3aa: CASSPSGTIIYEQFF